This T cell receptor (beta chain) derives from a study of T cells in Graves' hyperthyroidism and ophthalmopathy (dated by TCRdb to between 2019 and 2020). Notes on the research overall: Peripheral blood was sampled at the time of initial diagnosis, prior to any treatment. To identify distinguishing TCR V-J signatures, a discovery cohort of around 100 patients was used, comprising under 45 with Graves' ophthalmopathy and approximately 58 with stable Graves' hyperthyroidism. Prospective prediction of ophthalmopathy was tested in an independent validation cohort consisting of under 20 hyperthyroidism patients and over 15 patients who later progressed to ophthalmopathy. The 95 to 100 discovery patients were randomly divided into training and test sets at a 7:3 ratio. The study also compared thyroid tissue and blood T-cell repertoires from about six Graves' hyperthyroidism patients. Once sampling was done, hyperthyroidism patients were given methimazole at a starting dose of 30 mg daily, whereas ophthalmopathy patients were given high-dose intravenous methylprednisolone. The paper describes TCR Vbeta CDR3 sequencing of about 140 peripheral blood samples, made up of about 40 ophthalmopathy patients, around 78 hyperthyroidism patients and some 17 progressor patients.

For CDR1 and CDR2, the germline V gene lists MNHNS and SASEGT. V is cut back by 10 bases and J by 4 bases, with 7 bases in the junction unmatched. The CDR3 goes from the cysteine to the phenylalanine over 12 residues. Kept here is only the CDR3 DNA, which spans 36 bases and is read in frame from base 1. Amplification of TCR beta CDR3 regions was carried out from RNA transcripts. The first round of RT-PCR for the TCR CDR3 was performed with the HTBI primer set and the Qiagen OneStep RT-PCR kit. Libraries were constructed in a second round of multiplex PCR, after which size selection and purification were carried out. Sequencing of the libraries was done on an Illumina HiSeq2000 using paired-end 100 bp reads. Under the source paper's analysis protocol: SOAPnuke was used to process the raw data, removing reads that contained adapters or uncalled bases, had a mean Phred below 15, or lacked an exact match to the constant primer or identifier. High-quality paired reads were merged with COPE v1.2.5, and unique nucleotide sequences were defined as clonotypes. MiTCR v1.1 was used to align clonotypes to the IMGT TRBV, TRBD and TRBJ reference segments. The analysis included only V-J combinations with a frequency above 0.0001, which together covered approximately 99% of the repertoires. A TCS score was defined as the ratio between F50 (clonal expansion) and ExV (chaos), using BLOSUM62-based TCRdist between CDR3 peptides within each V-J. Welch's t-statistics and random forest reduced 514 V-J features to 13, which were used in a naive Bayes classifier (R e1071). TCRdb redid the processing of the public reads, applying fastp at Q25 and MiXCR, and retained in-frame beta chains. Every CDR3 protein is listed once, alongside the most common genes and DNA of its rows. V and J calls and clone size were set by TCRdb, not the authors. Recorded for this sample are approximately 700,000 distinct CDR3 sequences; about 16% of them occurred a single time. The ten largest clones add up to 8.4% of the sample.

Comments on this clonotype: Its antigen has not been determined. No per-base quality is available; no much larger clone lies one base away.

Results and caveats for the whole study, not just this receptor: A model built on a 13 V-J signature distinguished ophthalmopathy from stable hyperthyroidism, reaching over 85% sensitivity and about 81% specificity in cross-validation and 80%/75% in testing. In validation, progression to ophthalmopathy was predicted by the model with around 71% sensitivity and 72% to 85% specificity, a median of about 6 months before onset. No statistical method was used to set the sample size in advance, and investigators knew the group allocation. Most expanded thyroid clonotypes (frequency above 0.001) were also found in blood, which suggests that blood repertoires may mirror thyroid immune responses.

Graves' hyperthyroidism was defined as stable when no progression to ophthalmopathy occurred over 18 months of follow-up. Hyperthyroidism patients were newly diagnosed, with disease duration under 2 months, and aged 18 to 65 years. Any patient with an uncontrolled infection, another autoimmune disease, pregnancy or lactation was excluded. Diagnoses were established on the basis of clinical symptoms, serum thyroxine and TRAb, thyroid ultrasound, and orbital computed tomography. Ficoll-Paque density gradient centrifugation was used to isolate PBMCs from about 10 ml of fresh peripheral blood. Total RNA was extracted with Trizol reagent, and quality was checked on an Agilent 2100 Bioanalyzer.

The clonotype was recovered from a man younger than 35 with Graves' hyperthyroidism. The sample comprised blood. The sequence is built from TRBV6-1 and TRBJ2-7, with 7 middle bases fitting TRBD2. The DNA is TGTGCCACCTACGGGGGGAAGTACGAGCAGTACTTC. This translates into CATYGGKYEQYF.